This entry is about one T cell receptor (beta chain). This receptor's antigen is unknown. No base qualities exist here, and no much larger clone lies one base off it. TCRbeta CDR3 regions were amplified from genomic DNA by means of the immunoSEQ Assay, a bias-controlled multiplex PCR. The study's processing was this. Within the assay, amplification of reference gene primers was used to estimate how many nucleated cells each sample contained. To quantify the absolute abundance of each unique TCRbeta CDR3 rearrangement, sequence reads were collapsed and filtered. For each sample, productive Simpson clonality was calculated as the square root of Simpson's diversity index over productive rearrangements. Entries here come from immuneACCESS through TCRdb and include only in-frame sequences with V and J called. Some clones fail to appear in such tables; in the studies checked, an unresolved V gene covers under half of the shortfall, and the cause of the remainder is unknown. D and trimming come from the DNA, and the V and J calls and clone size come from that table. Across this sample there are 300,000 to 350,000 clones, with almost 90% seen only once. Around 0.97% of the sample is in the top ten clones.

One collaborating source in Seattle enrolled patients during active infection and followed them longitudinally through the course of disease. The collaborating institutions used their own protocols to collect whole blood in K2EDTA tubes. Collaborator samples were shipped for TCRbeta analysis as frozen whole blood, isolated PBMCs, or DNA extracted from either sample type. V loses 4 bases at its end and J loses 6 bases; junction bases beyond the gene matches: 8. The CDR3 has 14 amino acids, counting the end cysteine and phenylalanine. Kept here is only the CDR3 DNA, which spans 42 bases and is read in frame from base 1. In the germline V gene, CDR1 corresponds to SQVTM and CDR2 to ANQGSEA. The data originate from a study of blood T cell repertoires in COVID-19 (dated by TCRdb to the early 2020s). For context, the study as a whole: Collaborator samples came from the United States, Italy and Spain and covered acute and convalescent phases of COVID-19. The prospective study material was composed of cDNA or gDNA derived from T cells, B-cell-depleted T cells, or PBMCs. Subjects who had been exposed to COVID-19, were actively infected with it, or had recovered from it provided the deeply sampled blood TCRbeta repertoires that made up the dataset. A freely available public database, intended as a resource for researchers studying the immune response to SARS-CoV-2, is where the repertoires were released. The samples were drawn from the first 160 participants of the ongoing ImmuneRACE study and from 1,254 subjects provided by 6 global collaborators. A de-identified subject ID, COVID-19 status, age in years and sex were almost always included in the sample metadata. Where available, HLA class I and class II types were taken from metadata supplied by the sample provider and were not determined by assay-based typing. Summary of the overall study and its limitations: Clinical and demographic metadata were provided uncurated, with the amount varying by source and participant.

What was sequenced was peripheral blood. The receptor comes from a woman in her forties with COVID-19, enrolled during active disease. Recombination linked TRBV29-1 to TRBJ2-2; 7 central nucleotides agree with TRBD1. The CDR3 in this case is CSVVGTGVSGELFF. At the DNA level, the sequence is TGCAGCGTTGTAGGTACAGGGGTATCCGGGGAGCTGTTTTTT.